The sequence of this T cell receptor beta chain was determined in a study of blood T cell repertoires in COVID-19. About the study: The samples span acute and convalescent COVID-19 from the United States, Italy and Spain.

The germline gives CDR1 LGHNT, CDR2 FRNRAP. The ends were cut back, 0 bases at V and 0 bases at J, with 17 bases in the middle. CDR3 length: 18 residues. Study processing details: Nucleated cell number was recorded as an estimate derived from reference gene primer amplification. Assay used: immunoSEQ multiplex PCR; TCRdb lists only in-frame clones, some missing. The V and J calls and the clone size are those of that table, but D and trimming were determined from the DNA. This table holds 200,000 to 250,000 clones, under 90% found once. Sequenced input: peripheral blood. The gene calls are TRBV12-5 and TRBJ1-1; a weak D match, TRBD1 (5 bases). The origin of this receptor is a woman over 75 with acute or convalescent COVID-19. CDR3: CASGLVLGNTGMNTEAFF. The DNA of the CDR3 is TGTGCTAGTGGTTTGGTACTTGGTAACACAGGTATGAACACTGAAGCTTTCTTT.